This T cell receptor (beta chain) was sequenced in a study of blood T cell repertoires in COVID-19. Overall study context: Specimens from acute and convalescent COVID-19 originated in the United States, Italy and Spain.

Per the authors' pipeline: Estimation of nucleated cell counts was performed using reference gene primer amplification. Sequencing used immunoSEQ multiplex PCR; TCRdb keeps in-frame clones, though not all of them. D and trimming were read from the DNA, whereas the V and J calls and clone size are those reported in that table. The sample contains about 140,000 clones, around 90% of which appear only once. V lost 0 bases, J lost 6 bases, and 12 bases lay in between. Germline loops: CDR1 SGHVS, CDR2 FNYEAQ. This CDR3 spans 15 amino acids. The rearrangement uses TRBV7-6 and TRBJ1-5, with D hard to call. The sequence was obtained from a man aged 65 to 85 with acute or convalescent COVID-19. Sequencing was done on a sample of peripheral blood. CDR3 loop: CASSLAEGLAQPQHF. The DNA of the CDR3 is TGTGCCAGCAGCTTAGCGGAGGGTTTGGCTCAGCCCCAGCATTTT.